The entry below describes one T cell receptor (beta chain). No antigen is known for it. V lost 6 bases, J lost 4 bases, and 10 bases stayed unmatched. Germline loops: CDR1 SEHNR, CDR2 FQNEAQ (reference sequence). This CDR3 region has 16 residues. PCR primers comprised 60 Vbeta and 13 Jbeta primers. Profiled with immunoSEQ multiplex PCR; TCRdb holds only in-frame clones, not every one. Among about 160,000 clones listed, 65% to 85% were seen once. These data belong to a study of cytomegalovirus exposure and HLA in healthy donors. About the research overall: A preliminary data release comprised roughly 80 million unique TCRs obtained from HLA-typed donors.

Study results and caveats: Fewer N-insertions than the approximately 680-donor mean were reportedly shown by an Asian-associated ancestry cluster in a later analysis.

The J gene is TRBJ1-1, the V gene TRBV7-9; 11 nucleotides line up with TRBD1. The source is a man aged 55 to 70 in good health and CMV-seronegative. Sequenced sample: PBMCs. CDR3 nucleotides: TGTGCCAGCAGGCGCGGGACAGGGGGACAAGGCACTGAAGCTTTCTTT. Amino acids: CASRRGTGGQGTEAFF.